These 18 T cell receptor beta chains share one sample of origin, sequenced in a study of blood T cell repertoires in COVID-19. Sequencing used immunoSEQ multiplex PCR; TCRdb keeps in-frame clones, though not all of them. The data show 250,000 or so clones, roughly 86% seen once. Sequenced material: peripheral blood. These receptors were obtained from an elderly man with acute or convalescent COVID-19.

This rearrangement joins TRBV28 to TRBJ1-6; maybe TRBD1 (5 bases). Germline CDR1 and CDR2: MDHEN and SYDVKM. The ends were cut back, 5 bases at V and 8 bases at J, with 19 bases in the middle. CDR3 length: 16 amino acids. Here the CDR3 DNA reads TGTGCCAGCAGTCCAATGGGGGGAAAGGGAGATTCACCCCTCCACTTT. This codes for CASSPMGGKGDSPLHF.

Turning to this clone: One end of the junction fails to match germline, which may point to a read error. This chain links TRBV11-1 with TRBJ1-4; a weak D match, TRBD1 (6 bases). The V gene's germline CDR1 is SGHAT and CDR2 FQDESV (reference sequence). The CDR3 sequence is 12 residues long. The CDR3, as DNA: TGTGCCAGCAGCTTTCCTGGGACACCATTACACTTT. Its translation: CASSFPGTPLHF.

In nucleotides, the CDR3 is TGTGCCAGCTCACCGCTCGCTAAGCGGGGGGGCCTCAATGAGCAGTTCTTC. Amino acid sequence: CASSPLAKRGGLNEQFF. V is TRBV18 and J is TRBJ2-1; TRBD2 aligns across 10 bases. The ends lost 3 bases at V and 6 bases at J; junction bases unmatched: 11. The length of the CDR3 is 17 residues. Germline V gene data show CDR1 as KGHSH and CDR2 as LQKENI.

V and J are TRBV7-9 and TRBJ1-2; D might be TRBD1 (6 bases). CDR1 and CDR2 from the germline V gene are SEHNR and FQNEAQ (reference sequence). The V end was cut by 5 bases, the J end by 4 bases, with 17 bases between. This CDR3 spans 15 amino acids. CDR3 amino acids: CASSQSTGIFYGYTF. Here the CDR3 DNA reads TGTGCCAGCAGCCAAAGTACAGGGATTTTCTATGGCTACACCTTC. Complete variable domain (other parts from reference TRBV7-9 and TRBJ1-2): DTGVSQNPRHKITKRGQNVTFRCDPISEHNRLYWYRQTLGQGPEFLTYFQNEAQLEKSRLLSDRFSAERPKGSFSTLEIQRTEQGDSAMYLCASSQSTGIFYGYTFGSGTRLTVV.

The rearrangement joins TRBV2 to TRBJ2-3; TRBD2 matches at 9 bases. The CDR3 runs 16 residues. Germline V gene sequence: CDR1 SNHLY, CDR2 FYNNEI. Germline trimming cut 7 bases from V and 10 bases from J; bases unmatched to any gene: 18. This CDR3 is CASTSGLAGSRVAQYF. The DNA for the CDR3 is TGTGCCAGCACCAGCGGGCTAGCGGGGTCACGAGTCGCGCAGTATTTT.

J is TRBJ1-1 and V is TRBV28; D may be TRBD1 (5 bases). Trimming shortened V by 5 bases and J by 1 base, and 11 bases separated the two germline ends. This CDR3 has 14 residues. Germline V CDR1 and CDR2: MDHEN, SYDVKM. DNA of the CDR3: TGTGCCAGCAGTCCCCCAGGGCAGAACACTGAAGCTTTCTTT. This sequence encodes CASSPPGQNTEAFF.

This CDR3 reads CASSAHRGNTGELFF. CDR3 nucleotides: TGTGCCAGTAGTGCCCACAGGGGGAACACCGGGGAGCTGTTTTTT. The rearrangement joins TRBV19 to TRBJ2-2; 7 nucleotides line up with TRBD1. The CDR3 has 15 residues. CDR1 is LNHDA, CDR2 SQIVND, per germline (reference sequence). V gave up 5 bases and J gave up 1 base; unmatched junction bases: 4.

The chain joins TRBV5-1 to TRBJ1-5, with a tentative D call TRBD1 (5 bases). V lost 1 base and J lost 2, with 7 bases in between. The CDR3 is made up of 14 amino acids. CDR1 and CDR2 from the germline V gene are SGHRS and YFSETQ. CDR3 region: CASSLWGGNQPQHF. The CDR3 nucleotides read TGCGCCAGCAGCTTGTGGGGGGGCAATCAGCCCCAGCATTTT.

The chain carries TRBV6-5 and TRBJ1-6; maybe TRBD1 (5 bases). The V and J ends lost 2 bases and 0 bases respectively, with 5 bases between them. The CDR3 is made up of 15 amino acids. Germline loops: CDR1 MNHEY, CDR2 SVGAGI. As DNA, the CDR3 is TGTGCCAGCAGTTACCAGGGCTCCTATAATTCACCCCTCCACTTT. Its protein is CASSYQGSYNSPLHF.

This clone was recorded only once. The chain uses TRBV7-9 and TRBJ1-1, with D hard to call. Germline loops: CDR1 SEHNR, CDR2 FQNEAQ (reference sequence). Trimming left V 1 base short and J 1 base short, with 7 bases between. This CDR3 contains 14 residues. The CDR3 nucleotides are TGTGCCAGCAGCTTAGGTCGGGGGAACACTGAAGCTTTCTTT. It yields the protein CASSLGRGNTEAFF.

This clone appeared a few times. This chain uses TRBV28 with TRBJ1-2; D is undetermined. Germline CDR1 MDHEN, CDR2 SYDVKM. The CDR3 consists of 14 residues. The V gene lost 3 bases and the J gene lost 5 bases, with 13 bases spanning the gap. DNA for the CDR3: TGTGCCAGCAGTTTCCCACCTCCCACTTATGGCTACACCTTC. Residues: CASSFPPPTYGYTF.

This clone was observed a few times. J is TRBJ2-7 and V is TRBV6-2 or TRBV6-3; TRBD2 might be the D (5 bases). Trimming took 0 bases from V and 0 from J, leaving 15 bases between them. Per germline, CDR1 MNHEY and CDR2 SVGEGT. The CDR3 length is 17 residues. The CDR3 DNA follows: TGTGCCAGCAGTTACTCGTTTGAAGTGGGGAGCTCCTACGAGCAGTACTTC. Translation: CASSYSFEVGSSYEQYF.

The CDR3, as DNA: TGTGCCAGCGGTCCGGTCGGAGGGGAAAAACTGTTTTTT. Its translation: CASGPVGGEKLFF. The V gene is TRBV12-3 or TRBV12-4, the J gene TRBJ1-4; D remains unclear. V was trimmed by 8 bases and J by 8 bases, leaving 15 bases between them. This CDR3 is built from 13 residues.

The chain joins TRBV3-1 (or the pseudogene TRBV3-2) to TRBJ2-1; 8 bases match TRBD2. The germline gives CDR1 LGHDT, CDR2 YNNKEL (reference sequence). The CDR3 consists of 17 residues. The junction had 6 bases not matched to a gene; V was cut back by 2 bases and J by 0 bases. The CDR3 loop reads CASSQFGGVGSYNEQFF. For the CDR3, the DNA is TGTGCCAGCAGCCAATTCGGGGGGGTCGGCTCCTACAATGAGCAGTTCTTC.

V is TRBV18 and J is TRBJ2-3; a weak D match, TRBD2 (5 bases). Trimming shortened V by 6 bases and J by 4 bases, and 17 bases separated the two germline ends. Germline CDR1 KGHSH, CDR2 LQKENI. The CDR3 has 15 amino acids. The DNA of the CDR3 is TGTGCCAGCTCCCCCGAGGGTCAGACGGCAGATACGCAGTATTTT. Residues: CASSPEGQTADTQYF. The whole variable domain, filled in from reference TRBV18 and TRBJ2-3, reads NAGVMQNPRHLVRRRGQEARLRCSPMKGHSHVYWYRQLPEEGLKFMVYLQKENIIDESGMPKERFSAEFPKEGPSILRIQQVVRGDSAAYFCASSPEGQTADTQYFGPGTRLTVL.

The chain couples TRBV18 to TRBJ1-5, with D possibly TRBD1 on 5 matching bases. CDR1 is KGHSH and CDR2 is LQKENI in the germline V gene. The CDR3 covers 16 residues. V shed 2 bases and J shed 0 bases, with 11 bases lying between them. This CDR3 is CASSPAGLDSNQPQHF. CDR3 sequence (DNA): TGTGCCAGCTCACCAGCAGGGCTTGATAGCAATCAGCCCCAGCATTTT.

This clone was seen a few times. The chain combines TRBV5-4 with TRBJ2-2; no clear D. The germline gives CDR1 SGHNT, CDR2 YYREEE (reference sequence). Trimming left V 0 bases short and J 8 bases short, with 11 bases between. This CDR3 is 14 amino acids long. The CDR3 here is CASSLAALRGELFF. In DNA form, the CDR3 reads TGTGCCAGCAGCTTGGCTGCCCTTCGGGGGGAGCTGTTTTTT.

The V call is TRBV9, the J call TRBJ2-1, with 7 bases aligning to TRBD2. CDR1 SGDLS and CDR2 YYNGEE come from the germline V gene. The CDR3 contains 15 residues. Trimming cost V 5 bases and J 4 bases; bases outside gene matches: 9. CDR3 DNA: TGTGCCAGCAGTGATCTAGCGGAACCATACAATGAGCAGTTCTTC. Encoded protein: CASSDLAEPYNEQFF.